This T cell receptor (beta chain) was recorded in a study of blood T cell repertoires in COVID-19. In this sample, this clone turned up once. Individuals aged 18 to 89 years were recruited from about two dozen US areas. TCRdb keeps only in-frame clones here, not all; method: immunoSEQ multiplex PCR. Of 450,000 to 600,000 clones in the sample, around 90% were seen once. V shed 4 bases, J shed 1 base, and the junction held 7 bases outside the gene matches. Germline loops: CDR1 SGHDT, CDR2 YYEEEE. This CDR3 contains 16 residues. The sample consisted of PBMCs or T cells enriched from blood (not recorded which). The clonotype comes from a woman aged 18-35 years who had recovered from COVID-19. This chain links TRBV5-6 with TRBJ1-1, with 10 bases fitting TRBD1. CDR3 region: CASSPAGQGKNTEAFF. The CDR3 region has the DNA TGTGCCAGCAGCCCGGCGGGACAGGGGAAGAACACTGAAGCTTTCTTT.